The source of this T cell receptor beta chain is a study of technical replicates of blood from several donors. The germline V gene encodes CDR1 LNHDA and CDR2 SQIVND (reference sequence). The CDR3 loop spans 13 amino acids. The germline V and J ends were trimmed by 3 bases and 4 bases, with 7 bases remaining between them. Assay: immunoSEQ multiplex PCR; the TCRdb copy retains only in-frame clones and omits some. The repertoire holds 85,000 to 100,000 clones, with approximately 94% as singletons. The specimen sequenced was T cells isolated from PBMCs. The chain employs TRBV19 and TRBJ2-1; possible D gene TRBD1, 6 bases. This TCR was sampled from a human donor in good health. The CDR3 protein is CASSIGQYNEQFF. CDR3 nucleotide sequence: TGTGCCAGTAGTATTGGACAGTACAATGAGCAGTTCTTC.